This T cell receptor (beta chain) came from a study of cytotoxic CD8 clonotypes in ibrutinib-treated CLL. Study context: Response samples were obtained once patients had received a median 12 months of treatment, range 6 to 36. A mean of roughly 250,000 productive templates and tens of thousands of productive rearrangements was obtained per sample.

The CDR3 has 16 amino acids. V was clipped by 3 bases and J by 5 bases; unmatched bases: 4. The V gene's germline CDR1 is MNHEY and CDR2 SMNVEV (reference sequence). Findings and limits, study-wide: Baseline clonality, higher than in age-matched healthy donors, tracked circulating CD8+ T-cell counts. Clonality went higher at ibrutinib response and then dropped back toward baseline at progression.

Sequencing was performed with immunoSEQ multiplex PCR; in TCRdb, only in-frame clones are kept and a portion is missing. Seen here are about 50,000 clones, 53% observed once, and the top ten hold about 31%. This clone came up a few times. Antigen specificity is unknown. The sample was PBMCs, taken after 12 months of ibrutinib treatment. The V call is TRBV27, the J call TRBJ2-3; 14 bases are a match to TRBD2. The TCR sequence derives from a human donor with chronic lymphocytic leukemia. CDR3 sequence: CASSLLGTSGRDTQYF. In DNA form, the CDR3 reads TGTGCCAGCAGTTTGCTGGGGACTAGCGGGAGAGATACGCAGTATTTT.